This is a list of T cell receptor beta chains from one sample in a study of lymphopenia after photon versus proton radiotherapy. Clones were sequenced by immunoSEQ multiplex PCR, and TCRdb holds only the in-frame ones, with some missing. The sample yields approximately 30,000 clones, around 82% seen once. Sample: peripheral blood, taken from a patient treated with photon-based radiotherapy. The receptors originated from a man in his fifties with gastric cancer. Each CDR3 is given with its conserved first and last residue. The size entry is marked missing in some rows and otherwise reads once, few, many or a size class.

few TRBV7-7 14 CASSLLAGADTQYF
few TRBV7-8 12 CASSLPQARAFF
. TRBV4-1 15 CASSHSGLVGETQYF
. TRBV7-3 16 CASSLTAQGGTGELFF
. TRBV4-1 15 CASSQDGQDTYGYTF
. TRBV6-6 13 CASSLGRSYEQYF
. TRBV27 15 CASKKTGTGAYEQYF
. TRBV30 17 CAWSAGGYSSGANVLTF
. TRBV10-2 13 CASSEVDSGELFF
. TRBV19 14 CASSPGTSGYEQYF
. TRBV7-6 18 CASSLVSDDRGFTEKLFF
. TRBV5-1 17 CASSDSARGVGTDTQYF
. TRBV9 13 CASSAQGTGELFF
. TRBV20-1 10 CSAVYNEQFF
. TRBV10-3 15 CAISELGAENTEAFF
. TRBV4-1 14 CASSQGVRYNEQFF
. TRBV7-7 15 CASSPDTSNTGELFF
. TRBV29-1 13 CSARGFNYNEQFF
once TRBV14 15 CASSRSQGARFGYTF
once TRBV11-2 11 CASSLADTQYF
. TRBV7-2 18 CASSFLRPGSSYNSPLHF
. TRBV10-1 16 CASSRQAGQRGNTIYF
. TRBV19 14 CASSIKATNQPQHF
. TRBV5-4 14 CASSPRGARDTQYF
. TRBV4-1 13 CASSPGTGFTQYF
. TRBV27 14 CASIGPGGWYEQYF
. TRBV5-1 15 CASSLASGGIYEQFF
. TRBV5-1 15 CASSLGGNLLYGYTF
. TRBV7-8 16 CASSSNPGQGSSPLHF
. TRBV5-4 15 CASHRGSSGANVLTF
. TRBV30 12 CAWSGPGETQYF
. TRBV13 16 CASSIKRGPDTDTQYF
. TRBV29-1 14 CSVEGISVGTEAFF
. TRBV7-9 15 CASSLVALTNYGYTF
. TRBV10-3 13 CAIRGLDRNTQYF
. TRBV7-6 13 CASSRGATDTQYF
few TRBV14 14 CASSQWGSQETQYF
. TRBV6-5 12 CASSNRVYEQYF
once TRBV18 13 CASSGTGVEPQHF
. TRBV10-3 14 CAIGQGVMNGELFF
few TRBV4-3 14 CASSQSRGVSPLHF
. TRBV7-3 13 CASSPSANEKLFF
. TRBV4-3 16 CASSRLAGGLDNEQFF
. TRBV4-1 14 CASSQDTYSTEAFF
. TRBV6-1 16 CASSEPGGLHRETQYF
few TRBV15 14 CATEGSFSNQPQHF
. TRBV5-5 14 CASSLEVSHYGYTF
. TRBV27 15 CASTTHAGVGQPQHF
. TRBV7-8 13 CASSLHRQETQYF